This is a list of T cell receptor beta chains from one sample in a study of blood T cell repertoires in COVID-19. Generated by immunoSEQ multiplex PCR, the TCRdb table keeps only in-frame clones and is missing some. The top ten hold 12% of the sample, which has 150,000 to 180,000 clones, 65% to 90% seen once. Sequenced sample: peripheral blood. The receptors here all came from a woman in her sixties with COVID-19, enrolled during active disease. The CDR3 runs from the conserved cysteine through the conserved F or W. D genes are given only for firm matches. Clone size is given for some rows only: seen once, a few or many times, or a class if the clone is expanded.

>TRBD2|.|TRBV5-1|TRBJ2-7
CASSPSSGRTNHEQYF
TGCGCCAGCAGCCCGTCTAGCGGGAGGACAAACCACGAGCAGTACTTC
>.|.|TRBV20-1|TRBJ1-5
CSASVPGKVNQPQHF
TGCAGTGCTAGTGTACCAGGGAAGGTCAATCAGCCCCAGCATTTT
>.|.|TRBV5-1|TRBJ1-6
CASSPQAGSNNSPLHF
TGCGCCAGCAGCCCCCAGGCGGGGTCTAATAATTCACCCCTCCACTTT
>TRBD1|.|TRBV6-4|TRBJ1-2
CASSRDRLGYGYTF
TGTGCCAGCAGCCGGGACAGGTTGGGCTATGGCTACACCTTC
>TRBD1|.|TRBV7-3|TRBJ1-1
CASSGRTGSGGTEAFF
TGTGCCAGCAGCGGGCGGACAGGGAGTGGTGGCACTGAAGCTTTCTTT
>.|.|TRBV11-3|TRBJ2-2
CASSALRSGNTGELFF
TGTGCCAGCAGCGCCTTAAGGTCGGGTAACACCGGGGAGCTGTTTTTT
>.|.|TRBV7-3|TRBJ2-5
CASSFPGSQETQYF
TGTGCCAGCAGCTTTCCGGGATCCCAAGAGACCCAGTACTTC
>.|few|TRBV19|TRBJ1-1
CASSIAGVKNTEAFF
TGTGCCAGTAGTATAGCAGGGGTGAAGAACACTGAAGCTTTCTTT
>.|.|TRBV27|TRBJ1-2
CASSPRQANYGYTF
TGTGCCAGCAGTCCTCGACAAGCTAACTATGGCTACACCTTC
>.|.|TRBV5-1|TRBJ2-2
CASSLNTGPTGELFF
TGCGCCAGCAGCTTGAATACAGGGCCCACCGGGGAGCTGTTTTTT
>.|.|TRBV6-2/TRBV6-3|TRBJ1-5
CASSYSRDRNQPQHF
TGTGCCAGCAGTTACTCGCGAGATCGAAATCAGCCCCAGCATTTT
>TRBD1|few|TRBV2|TRBJ1-5
CASRPGQVRQPQHF
TGTGCCAGCAGACCCGGACAGGTCCGTCAGCCCCAGCATTTT
>.|.|TRBV6-5|TRBJ1-5
CASSTGTSGNQPQHF
TGTGCCAGCAGCACAGGGACGTCGGGCAATCAGCCCCAGCATTTT
>.|.|TRBV19|TRBJ1-4
CASSSPGQGNEKLFF
TGTGCCAGTAGTTCCCCCGGGCAGGGAAATGAAAAACTGTTTTTT
>.|once|TRBV25-1|TRBJ1-2
CASSEYMAGYGYTF
TGTGCCAGCAGTGAATATATGGCGGGCTATGGCTACACCTTC
>.|.|TRBV7-2|TRBJ1-4
CASSFSVTYEKLFF
TGTGCCAGCAGCTTCTCTGTGACTTATGAAAAACTGTTTTTT
>TRBD1|.|TRBV5-6|TRBJ2-2
CASSARAGGNTGELFF
TGTGCCAGCAGCGCCAGGGCAGGGGGAAACACCGGGGAGCTGTTTTTT
>TRBD1|.|TRBV7-6|TRBJ1-3
CASSLASGGSGNTIYF
TGTGCCAGCAGCTTAGCCTCAGGGGGGAGTGGAAACACCATATATTTT
>TRBD2|.|TRBV7-2|TRBJ2-1
CASSPPGGRHNEQFF
TGTGCCAGCAGCCCTCCGGGGGGTCGCCACAATGAGCAGTTCTTC
>.|.|TRBV6-5|TRBJ1-2
CASSPAGGRGGYTF
TGTGCCAGCAGTCCCGCGGGGGGCCGAGGGGGCTACACCTTC
>.|.|TRBV13|TRBJ2-2
CASSLGYRDGELFF
TGTGCCAGCAGCTTAGGATACCGGGACGGGGAGCTGTTTTTT
>.|.|TRBV28|TRBJ1-5
CASTLAGPNQPQHF
TGTGCCAGCACATTAGCAGGGCCCAATCAGCCCCAGCATTTT
>.|.|TRBV4-1|TRBJ1-2
CASSQATAGVYGYTF
TGCGCCAGCAGCCAAGCCACAGCAGGGGTATATGGCTACACCTTC
>TRBD1|once|TRBV18|TRBJ1-1
CASSPLLQGMNTEAFF
TGTGCCAGCTCACCACTTTTACAGGGGATGAACACTGAAGCTTTCTTT
>.|.|TRBV2|TRBJ2-7
CASNAGFITYEQYF
TGTGCCAGCAATGCCGGGTTCATAACCTACGAGCAGTACTTC
>.|.|TRBV7-8|TRBJ1-1
CASSLGTGRVAEAFF
TGTGCCAGCAGCTTGGGAACAGGGAGGGTGGCTGAAGCTTTCTTT
>TRBD2|.|TRBV6-5|TRBJ2-5
CASSTGGEWETQYF
TGTGCCAGTTCTACCGGGGGGGAGTGGGAGACCCAGTACTTC
>TRBD1|.|TRBV15|TRBJ2-5
CATTPRDRGGQETQYF
TGTGCCACCACACCCAGGGACAGGGGTGGCCAAGAGACCCAGTACTTC
>.|.|TRBV4-1|TRBJ2-2
CASRLLRGTGELFF
TGCGCCAGCAGACTATTGAGAGGCACCGGGGAGCTGTTTTTT
>.|.|TRBV6-5|TRBJ1-5
CASSSHSRQGIQPQHF
TGTGCCAGCAGTTCCCACTCTCGGCAGGGGATTCAGCCCCAGCATTTT
>TRBD2|.|TRBV7-8|TRBJ2-3
CASSLSHASGGTDTQYF
TGTGCCAGCAGCTTATCTCACGCTAGCGGGGGCACAGATACGCAGTATTTT
>.|.|TRBV30|TRBJ1-5
CAWSADSGNQPQHF
TGTGCCTGGAGTGCGGACAGCGGCAATCAGCCCCAGCATTTT
>TRBD1|.|TRBV14|TRBJ1-2
CASSPTGAYPYGYTF
TGTGCCAGCAGCCCGACAGGGGCGTACCCCTATGGCTACACCTTC
>TRBD2|.|TRBV28|TRBJ2-3
CASSSLAGGTDTQYF
TGTGCCAGCAGTTCCCTAGCGGGAGGCACAGATACGCAGTATTTT
>.|.|TRBV11-2|TRBJ1-5
CASSLDGGRDQPQHF
TGTGCCAGCAGCTTAGATGGAGGGAGAGATCAGCCCCAGCATTTT
>.|.|TRBV5-1|TRBJ2-1
CASSLRSSYNEQFF
TGCGCCAGCAGCTTGCGGAGCTCCTACAATGAGCAGTTCTTC
>.|.|TRBV11-2|TRBJ2-1
CASSLGGQYNEQFF
TGTGCCAGCAGCTTAGGGGGGCAGTACAATGAGCAGTTCTTC
>TRBD2|.|TRBV9|TRBJ2-1
CASSPSAGGPHEQFF
TGTGCCAGCAGCCCCTCAGCGGGAGGGCCCCATGAGCAGTTCTTC
>.|.|TRBV18|TRBJ1-1
CASSPVGGTEAFF
TGTGCCAGCTCACCAGTGGGGGGGACTGAAGCTTTCTTT
>TRBD1|.|TRBV18|TRBJ1-3
CASSPPVAGGYGNTIYF
TGTGCCAGCTCACCACCGGTGGCAGGGGGCTACGGAAACACCATATATTTT